This entry describes one T cell receptor beta chain. Original handling: Nucleated cell number was recorded as an estimate derived from reference gene primer amplification. Assay used: immunoSEQ multiplex PCR; TCRdb lists only in-frame clones, some missing. V and J calls and clone size follow that table, whereas D and trimming were derived from the DNA. The data contain about 380,000 clones, more than 75% of them singletons. CDR1 and CDR2 from the germline V gene are LNHDA and SQIVND (reference sequence). Trimming removed 6 bases from V and 3 bases from J; junction bases left unmatched: 6. This CDR3 has 14 residues. This sample was taken from a study of blood T cell repertoires in COVID-19. Study background: Specimens from acute and convalescent COVID-19 originated in the United States, Italy and Spain. T cells, B-cell-depleted T cells, or PBMCs provided the cDNA or gDNA that served as material.

The J gene is TRBJ1-1, the V gene TRBV19; 8 nucleotides agree with TRBD1. This clonotype was sampled from a human donor with acute or convalescent COVID-19. The donor label of this sample is uncertain. Sequencing was carried out using peripheral blood. CDR3 sequence (DNA): TGTGCCAGTAGCAGACAGGGGATGGACACTGAAGCTTTCTTT. This translates into CASSRQGMDTEAFF.